A selection of T cell receptor beta chains follows, all from one sample in a study of blood T cell repertoires in COVID-19. Some clones are missing from TCRdb's copy, which holds only in-frame ones; the method was immunoSEQ multiplex PCR. The sample includes 180,000 or so clones, about 88% seen only once; the top ten take roughly 0.95%. Material for sequencing was peripheral blood. The receptors come from a young man with acute or convalescent COVID-19. Each CDR3 is given with its conserved first and last residue. A D gene is named only where the DNA matches it firmly. Size tells how often a clone was seen (once, few, many) or the class of an expanded clone, and some rows leave it out.

D | J | size | V | DNA | CDR3
TRBD1 | TRBJ2-2 | - | TRBV28 | TGTGCCAGCAGTGCGACAGGGAAAACCGGGGAGCTGTTTTTT | CASSATGKTGELFF
- | TRBJ1-5 | once | TRBV19 | TGTGCCAGTAGTCCCTTCAGGGATAATCAGCCCCAGCATTTT | CASSPFRDNQPQHF
TRBD1 | TRBJ2-2 | - | TRBV27 | TGTGCCAGCAGTCCAAAGACAGGGGGCAACACCGGGGAGCTGTTTTTT | CASSPKTGGNTGELFF
- | TRBJ1-6 | - | TRBV15 | TGTGCCACCAGCAGAGGCGTATTACAAGCAGGTTCACCCCTCCACTTT | CATSRGVLQAGSPLHF
- | TRBJ2-5 | - | TRBV7-2 | TGTGCCAGCAGCTTTGCGGGGCGGGAGACCCAGTACTTC | CASSFAGRETQYF
TRBD2 | TRBJ2-3 | once | TRBV7-3 | TGTGCCAGCAGCCCGCTAGCGGGGGGAGATACGCAGTATTTT | CASSPLAGGDTQYF
- | TRBJ1-2 | - | TRBV11-2 | TGTGCCAGCAGCCTACAAGGGGTTGGCTACACCTTC | CASSLQGVGYTF
- | TRBJ1-1 | - | TRBV19 | TGTGCCAGTAGTATTGGCCAGGGCGTGACTGAAGCTTTCTTT | CASSIGQGVTEAFF
TRBD2 | TRBJ2-7 | - | TRBV24-1 | TGTGCCATCACCCTCCTAGCGGGGTGTTACGAGCAGTACTTC | CAITLLAGCYEQYF
- | TRBJ2-3 | - | TRBV7-8 | TGTGCCAGCAGCTTATGGGTTAGCGTCGGCACAGATACGCAGTATTTT | CASSLWVSVGTDTQYF
- | TRBJ2-1 | - | TRBV19 | TGTGCCAGTAGTCGGGGGGCAGGGAATGAGCAGTTCTTC | CASSRGAGNEQFF
TRBD1 | TRBJ1-1 | - | TRBV11-2 | TGTGCCAGCAGCCGTACCGGGACAGTGAACACTGAAGCTTTCTTT | CASSRTGTVNTEAFF
- | TRBJ2-5 | - | TRBV11-2 | TGTGCCAGCAGCGTGGACAGCCAAGAGACCCAGTACTTC | CASSVDSQETQYF
TRBD1 | TRBJ2-2 | - | TRBV28 | TGTGCCAGCAGTGAAACCGGGACAGGGATTCCCGGGGAGCTGTTTTTT | CASSETGTGIPGELFF
- | TRBJ1-5 | once | TRBV6-1 | TGTGCCAGCAGTGAAACGGACAGAAGCAATCAGCCCCAGCATTTT | CASSETDRSNQPQHF
- | TRBJ1-4 | - | TRBV18 | TGTGCCAGCTCACCACCGGCGGGGAATGAAAAACTGTTTTTT | CASSPPAGNEKLFF
- | TRBJ1-5 | - | TRBV3-1/TRBV3-2 | TGTGCCAGCAGCCAAGAGGGCGGGGGCGGCAATCAGCCCCAGCATTTT | CASSQEGGGGNQPQHF
TRBD2 | TRBJ2-3 | - | TRBV7-9 | TGTGCCAGCAGCCGAGGGACTAGCGGGGGTAGCACAGATACGCAGTATTTT | CASSRGTSGGSTDTQYF
TRBD1 | TRBJ1-1 | - | TRBV27 | TGTGCCAGCAGACGGGACAGCTTCATGAACACTGAAGCTTTCTTT | CASRRDSFMNTEAFF
TRBD1 | TRBJ1-2 | few | TRBV6-4 | TGTGCCAGCAGTGAGTCCGGACAGGGATATGGCTACACCTTC | CASSESGQGYGYTF
- | TRBJ2-3 | - | TRBV6-5 | TGTGCCAGCAGTTACGGCGGGGAAGCAGATACGCAGTATTTT | CASSYGGEADTQYF
TRBD1 | TRBJ2-1 | - | TRBV5-5 | TGTGCCAGCAGCTTGGAGGACAGGGGACGTGAGCAGTTCTTC | CASSLEDRGREQFF
TRBD1 | TRBJ1-2 | once | TRBV3-1/TRBV3-2 | TGTGCCAGCAGTCGACAGGGGGCTGGCTACACCTTC | CASSRQGAGYTF
TRBD1 | TRBJ1-2 | - | TRBV15 | TGTGCCACCAGCAGAGAAGGACCAGGGGGCGGGAGGGATGGCTACACCTTC | CATSREGPGGGRDGYTF
- | TRBJ2-3 | - | TRBV23-1 | TGCGCCAGCAGTCAATCCCGTAGTGATACGCAGTATTTT | CASSQSRSDTQYF
TRBD2 | TRBJ2-5 | - | TRBV7-2 | TGTGCCATTAGCGGGGGGTACCAAGAGACCCAGTACTTC | CAISGGYQETQYF
TRBD2 | TRBJ2-7 | - | TRBV6-2/TRBV6-3 | TGTGCCAGCAGCCGCCCAGCGGGGGTTTACGAGCAGTACTTC | CASSRPAGVYEQYF
- | TRBJ1-4 | - | TRBV7-9 | TGTGCCAGCAGCTTAGGACATCAGGAAAAACTGTTTTTT | CASSLGHQEKLFF
TRBD2 | TRBJ2-7 | - | TRBV30 | TGTGCCTGGAGTGCGGGACTAGCGGGGGGGGATCTCTACGAGCAGTACTTC | CAWSAGLAGGDLYEQYF
- | TRBJ1-2 | - | TRBV19 | TGTGCCATTCAGTCCCCAGGGAAGGGTGGCTACACCTTC | CAIQSPGKGGYTF
- | TRBJ1-6 | few | TRBV30 | TGTGCCTGGAGTAGGTTGGGTGGAGGAACACCCCTCCACTTT | CAWSRLGGGTPLHF
- | TRBJ2-5 | - | TRBV5-4 | TGTGCCAGCAGCCTCAGACAGGACCAAGAGACCCAGTACTTC | CASSLRQDQETQYF
- | TRBJ1-4 | - | TRBV24-1 | TGTGCCACCAGTGATTTGCAAAGCCAGGGTTGGGAAAAACTGTTTTTT | CATSDLQSQGWEKLFF
- | TRBJ1-2 | once | TRBV19 | TGTGCCAGTAGTATAGAGGGGGGACGGGTCCAAGCTAACTATGGCTACACCTTC | CASSIEGGRVQANYGYTF
TRBD2 | TRBJ2-7 | - | TRBV6-5 | TGTGCCAGCCATCTAGCGGAGGAACAGTACTTC | CASHLAEEQYF
TRBD2 | TRBJ2-2 | many | TRBV19 | TGTGCCAGTAGTACCGGACTAGACACCGGGGAGCTGTTTTTT | CASSTGLDTGELFF
TRBD1 | TRBJ1-4 | few | TRBV18 | TGTGCCAGCTCACCGAACAGGGGGGCTAATGAAAAACTGTTTTTT | CASSPNRGANEKLFF
- | TRBJ2-1 | once | TRBV4-1 | TGCGCCAGCAGCCCCCTCCCGACAGGTGTGGCCTACAATGAGCAGTTCTTC | CASSPLPTGVAYNEQFF
TRBD1 | TRBJ1-2 | - | TRBV30 | TGTGCCTGGGGGACAGGGAACTATGGCTACACCTTC | CAWGTGNYGYTF
TRBD1 | TRBJ1-5 | once | TRBV5-1 | TGCGCCAGCAGCTTCTCAGGGGGCCTAAATCAGCCCCAGCATTTT | CASSFSGGLNQPQHF
- | TRBJ1-5 | once | TRBV6-1 | TGTGCCAGCAGTGAAGCGCAGCAGGGGCGAGGTAATCAGCCCCAGCATTTT | CASSEAQQGRGNQPQHF
- | TRBJ1-6 | - | TRBV27 | TGTGCCAGCAGTTTAACAAGCTCCTATAATTCACCCCTCCACTTT | CASSLTSSYNSPLHF
- | TRBJ2-1 | - | TRBV2 | TGTGCCAGCAGTGACGGCGCTTGGGACAAAGGGCAGTTCTTC | CASSDGAWDKGQFF
TRBD1 | TRBJ1-5 | - | TRBV2 | TGTGCCAGCAGTTTCGGGACAGCTCAGCCCCAGCATTTT | CASSFGTAQPQHF
- | TRBJ2-5 | - | TRBV4-1 | TGCGCCAGCAGCCAACAACAGGAGGGAGAGACCCAGTACTTC | CASSQQQEGETQYF
- | TRBJ2-2 | - | TRBV21-1 | - | CASSKVVGQGINTGELFF
TRBD1 | TRBJ2-7 | - | TRBV5-1 | TGCGCCAGCAGCTTGGGTCCGGGACAGGTATCCTACGAGCAGTACTTC | CASSLGPGQVSYEQYF
- | TRBJ2-2 | few | TRBV11-2 | TGTGCCAGCAGCTTAGGAGAGGGAGTGAACACCGGGGAGCTGTTTTTT | CASSLGEGVNTGELFF
TRBD1 | TRBJ1-4 | - | TRBV27 | TGTGCCAGCAGTCAAAACAGGGGGGAAAAACTGTTTTTT | CASSQNRGEKLFF
- | TRBJ2-3 | - | TRBV4-1 | TGCGCCAGCAGCCTAACCCCCCCTGGGCTAAGCACAGATACGCAGTATTTT | CASSLTPPGLSTDTQYF
- | TRBJ1-1 | - | TRBV9 | TGTGCCAGCAGCGGAGGAAACATGAACACTGAAGCTTTCTTT | CASSGGNMNTEAFF
- | TRBJ1-1 | - | TRBV10-1 | TGCGCCAGCAGTGAGACGGGTGGGAACACTGAAGCTTTCTTT | CASSETGGNTEAFF
- | TRBJ1-1 | - | TRBV14 | TGTGCCAGCAGCTCCCTCCCCGGGGGAAGGACGGAAGCTTTCTTT | CASSSLPGGRTEAFF